Reported below is one TCR beta chain. Its antigen remains unknown. CDR1 and CDR2 from the germline V gene are SEHNR and FQNEAQ (reference sequence). The CDR3 has 15 amino acids. The junction had 10 bases not matched to a gene; V was cut back by 5 bases and J by 4 bases. Vbeta (60) and Jbeta (13) primers were used in the PCR. Using immunoSEQ multiplex PCR, the repertoire was profiled, and TCRdb retains in-frame clones only, with some absent. Among roughly 190,000 clones listed, nearly 80% were seen once. This sample is part of a study of cytomegalovirus exposure and HLA in healthy donors. Broader study findings: The study put 150 or so TCR beta chains on its list as cytomegalovirus-associated. Among TCR sequences, most were rare, though some public TCRs appeared in many donors.

Sequencing was carried out using PBMCs. The receptor's source is a female donor in good health and CMV-seronegative. This chain links TRBV7-9 with TRBJ1-2; 7 bases align to TRBD1. CDR3 sequence (DNA): TGTGCCAGCAGCCAGGGACAGCCCCGTATCTATGGCTACACCTTC. Residues: CASSQGQPRIYGYTF.